Listed below are T cell receptor beta chains from one sample, sequenced in a study of human T cells and chemical hapten exposure. Each CDR3 protein gets one entry after TCRdb re-called the RACE reads with MiXCR. Of 350,000 to 450,000 distinct CDR3 sequences listed, 5% to 6.5% are singletons. The sample in question was whole blood, obtained in connection with sensitization to the hapten diphenylcyclopropenone (DPC). The receptors come from a woman aged 50 to 65 with alopecia areata. Some clones in this sample may be carry-over from other donors' samples. CDR3s include the opening cysteine and the closing phenylalanine or tryptophan. The D gene is left open where the match is weak. Size is stated for part of the rows, as once, few or many counts, or as a class when the clone is expanded.

j_gene: TRBJ1-5
d_gene: .
abundance: .
v_gene: TRBV3-1
CDR3nt: TGTGCCAGCAGCCAAGATGCGGGGACCGGGCCCCAGCATTTT
CDR3aa: CASSQDAGTGPQHF

j_gene: TRBJ1-5
d_gene: .
abundance: few
v_gene: TRBV28
CDR3nt: TGTGCCAGCAAGTGGGGGCGCGACGGCAATCAGCCCCAGCATTTT
CDR3aa: CASKWGRDGNQPQHF

j_gene: TRBJ2-7
d_gene: TRBD2
abundance: .
v_gene: TRBV5-1
CDR3nt: TGCGCCAGCAGCTTAAGTCCTAGCGGGAGGGCCGTGGACTACGAGCAGTACTTC
CDR3aa: CASSLSPSGRAVDYEQYF

j_gene: TRBJ1-1
d_gene: .
abundance: few
v_gene: TRBV5-6
CDR3nt: TGTGCCAGCAGCCCCGGCTGGGGTATGAACACTGAAGCTTTCTTT
CDR3aa: CASSPGWGMNTEAFF

j_gene: TRBJ1-2
d_gene: TRBD1
abundance: many
v_gene: TRBV6-1
CDR3nt: TGTGCCAGCAGGAATGGCCCCGGGACAGGGAAAGGCTACACCTTC
CDR3aa: CASRNGPGTGKGYTF

j_gene: TRBJ2-3
d_gene: .
abundance: many
v_gene: TRBV6-6
CDR3nt: TGTGCCAGCAGTTACTCCCGGGCTTCGCAGGGCACAGATACGCAGTATTTT
CDR3aa: CASSYSRASQGTDTQYF

j_gene: TRBJ1-4
d_gene: .
abundance: few
v_gene: TRBV20-1
CDR3nt: TGCAGTGCTAGTGTCATGTCAGCATCGTGGGAAAAACTGTTTTTT
CDR3aa: CSASVMSASWEKLFF

j_gene: TRBJ1-2
d_gene: .
abundance: .
v_gene: TRBV5-4
CDR3nt: TGTGCCAGCAGCACAGGACGGGGGACTAACTATGGCTACACCTTC
CDR3aa: CASSTGRGTNYGYTF

j_gene: TRBJ2-3
d_gene: .
abundance: many
v_gene: TRBV5-1
CDR3nt: TGCGCCAGCAGCTTGGAGTCTGGGCCCGATTTCGGTACGCAGTATTTT
CDR3aa: CASSLESGPDFGTQYF

j_gene: TRBJ2-7
d_gene: .
abundance: few
v_gene: TRBV14
CDR3nt: TGTGCCAGCAGCCAACACAGGGATAGCGAGCAGTACTTC
CDR3aa: CASSQHRDSEQYF

j_gene: TRBJ2-3
d_gene: .
abundance: many
v_gene: TRBV7-9
CDR3nt: TGTGCCAGCAGGCCGGGCGGTACCACAGATACGCAGTATTTT
CDR3aa: CASRPGGTTDTQYF

j_gene: TRBJ1-4
d_gene: .
abundance: .
v_gene: TRBV7-9
CDR3nt: TGTGCCAGCAGCTTACCGGGAGCTGGACGGGAAAAACTGTTTTTT
CDR3aa: CASSLPGAGREKLFF

j_gene: TRBJ1-6
d_gene: TRBD1
abundance: many
v_gene: TRBV6-5
CDR3nt: TGTGCCAGCAGTTACATCGCAGGGGGCGATTCACCCCTCCACTTT
CDR3aa: CASSYIAGGDSPLHF

j_gene: TRBJ2-1
d_gene: .
abundance: many
v_gene: TRBV9
CDR3nt: TGTGCCAGCAGCGGCGGGACTCCAACCTACAATGAGCAGTTCTTC
CDR3aa: CASSGGTPTYNEQFF

j_gene: TRBJ2-3
d_gene: TRBD1
abundance: few
v_gene: TRBV5-6
CDR3nt: TGTGCCAGCAGCTTTCCGACAGGGGGGAAGGATACGCAGTATTTT
CDR3aa: CASSFPTGGKDTQYF

j_gene: TRBJ1-1
d_gene: .
abundance: few
v_gene: TRBV7-6
CDR3nt: TGTGCCAGCAGCTTAGGGCTGGACAAGAACACTGAAGCTTTCTTT
CDR3aa: CASSLGLDKNTEAFF

j_gene: TRBJ2-4
d_gene: .
abundance: few
v_gene: TRBV5-4
CDR3nt: TGTGCCAGCAGCTCCAGACAGGGAGGCAAAAACATTCAGTACTTC
CDR3aa: CASSSRQGGKNIQYF

j_gene: TRBJ2-2
d_gene: .
abundance: many
v_gene: TRBV11-2
CDR3nt: TGTGCCAGCAGCTCACGGACCGGGGAGCTGTTTTTT
CDR3aa: CASSSRTGELFF

j_gene: TRBJ2-3
d_gene: TRBD2
abundance: many
v_gene: TRBV9
CDR3nt: TGTGCCAGCAGCGTAGGTGGCGGGAGGGCTGATACGCAGTATTTT
CDR3aa: CASSVGGGRADTQYF

j_gene: TRBJ2-1
d_gene: .
abundance: many
v_gene: TRBV12-3/TRBV12-4
CDR3nt: TGTGCCAGCACCAAGGGGACGGGTGAGCAGTTCTTC
CDR3aa: CASTKGTGEQFF

j_gene: TRBJ2-5
d_gene: .
abundance: many
v_gene: TRBV28
CDR3nt: TGTGCCAGCACCGCCCGGCACTTAGCGGAGACCCAGTACTTC
CDR3aa: CASTARHLAETQYF

j_gene: TRBJ1-2
d_gene: .
abundance: few
v_gene: TRBV5-6
CDR3nt: TGTGCCAGCAGAGGTGGCGAGGGCCAACGAGCTAACTATGGCTACACCTTC
CDR3aa: CASRGGEGQRANYGYTF

j_gene: TRBJ2-3
d_gene: TRBD2
abundance: .
v_gene: TRBV15
CDR3nt: TGTGCCACGGGGGCGGGAGGGCCGAGCACAGATACGCAGTATTTT
CDR3aa: CATGAGGPSTDTQYF

j_gene: TRBJ2-1
d_gene: .
abundance: few
v_gene: TRBV6-2/TRBV6-3
CDR3nt: TGTGCCAGCAGTTCTTACGGGAGAATGAAGAATGAGCAGTTCTTC
CDR3aa: CASSSYGRMKNEQFF

j_gene: TRBJ1-5
d_gene: .
abundance: .
v_gene: TRBV30
CDR3nt: TGTGCCTGGAGTTTCGGGCAGAGCCTCAATCAGCCCCAGCATTTT
CDR3aa: CAWSFGQSLNQPQHF

j_gene: TRBJ2-7
d_gene: .
abundance: few
v_gene: TRBV6-2/TRBV6-3
CDR3nt: TGTGCCAGCGGCCGGCGAACCTACGAGCAGTACTTC
CDR3aa: CASGRRTYEQYF

j_gene: TRBJ2-1
d_gene: TRBD1
abundance: many
v_gene: TRBV7-9
CDR3nt: TGTGCCAGCATCCCAGACAGGGGAGCCTACAATGAGCAGTTCTTC
CDR3aa: CASIPDRGAYNEQFF

j_gene: TRBJ2-1
d_gene: .
abundance: many
v_gene: TRBV12-3/TRBV12-4
CDR3nt: TGTGCCAGCAGTCTGGGGGCCAGTGAGCAGTTCTTC
CDR3aa: CASSLGASEQFF

j_gene: TRBJ2-6
d_gene: .
abundance: many
v_gene: TRBV10-3
CDR3nt: TGTGCCATCAGTGTTGGTACCCGGGGCTCTGGGGCCAACGTCCTGACTTTC
CDR3aa: CAISVGTRGSGANVLTF

j_gene: TRBJ1-1
d_gene: .
abundance: few
v_gene: TRBV5-1
CDR3nt: TGCGCCAGCAGCCCCCGAGGTCTAGACGCGACCCCCACTGAAGCTTTCTTT
CDR3aa: CASSPRGLDATPTEAFF

j_gene: TRBJ1-2
d_gene: TRBD1
abundance: many
v_gene: TRBV3-1
CDR3nt: TGTGCCAGCAGCCTGATGGGACAGAACTATGGCTACACCTTC
CDR3aa: CASSLMGQNYGYTF

j_gene: TRBJ2-5
d_gene: .
abundance: many
v_gene: TRBV5-1
CDR3nt: TGCGCCAGCAGCTTGCCACCTCAAGAGACCCAGTACTTC
CDR3aa: CASSLPPQETQYF

j_gene: TRBJ2-5
d_gene: .
abundance: .
v_gene: TRBV28
CDR3nt: TGTGCCAGCAGTTCGTCACTAGAAGAGACCCAGTACTTC
CDR3aa: CASSSSLEETQYF

j_gene: TRBJ2-2
d_gene: TRBD2
abundance: many
v_gene: TRBV5-1
CDR3nt: TGCGCCAGCAGCTTGGTCGCTAGCGGGGGGGCCGACACCGGGGAGCTGTTTTTT
CDR3aa: CASSLVASGGADTGELFF

j_gene: TRBJ2-7
d_gene: TRBD2
abundance: few
v_gene: TRBV11-2
CDR3nt: TGTGCCACCGTCGACCTTCTTGAGGGACTAGCGGGGGGCTCCTACGAGCAGTACTTC
CDR3aa: CATVDLLEGLAGGSYEQYF

j_gene: TRBJ2-5
d_gene: TRBD1
abundance: few
v_gene: TRBV7-2
CDR3nt: TGTGCCAGCAGCTCCGGGACAGGGCCAGAGACCCAGTACTTC
CDR3aa: CASSSGTGPETQYF

j_gene: TRBJ1-1
d_gene: TRBD1
abundance: many
v_gene: TRBV6-1
CDR3nt: TGTGCCAGCAGTCTGGACAGGGGTATGAACACTGAAGCTTTCTTT
CDR3aa: CASSLDRGMNTEAFF

j_gene: TRBJ2-7
d_gene: TRBD1
abundance: many
v_gene: TRBV12-3/TRBV12-4
CDR3nt: TGTGCCAGCAATAGACAGGGGGTTTTGTACTTC
CDR3aa: CASNRQGVLYF

j_gene: TRBJ2-3
d_gene: TRBD1
abundance: many
v_gene: TRBV12-3/TRBV12-4
CDR3nt: TGTGCCAGCAGCCAGGGGGCTAGCACAGATACGCAGTATTTT
CDR3aa: CASSQGASTDTQYF

j_gene: TRBJ2-7
d_gene: TRBD2
abundance: few
v_gene: TRBV20-1
CDR3nt: TGCAGTGCTGGCTCCACCGGGACTAGCGGACCCGAGGGGGAGCAGTACTTC
CDR3aa: CSAGSTGTSGPEGEQYF

j_gene: TRBJ2-7
d_gene: .
abundance: .
v_gene: TRBV3-1
CDR3nt: TGTGCCAGCAGCCAGAGGCCCGCCTACGAGCAGTACTTC
CDR3aa: CASSQRPAYEQYF

j_gene: TRBJ2-3
d_gene: TRBD2
abundance: many
v_gene: TRBV20-1
CDR3nt: TGCAGTGCTAGCCCGCCTAGCGGCCTGATCACAGATACGCAGTATTTT
CDR3aa: CSASPPSGLITDTQYF

j_gene: TRBJ2-1
d_gene: TRBD2
abundance: many
v_gene: TRBV6-2/TRBV6-3
CDR3nt: TGTGCCAGCAATTACGGGACTAGCGGAAACAATGAGCAGTTCTTC
CDR3aa: CASNYGTSGNNEQFF

j_gene: TRBJ2-6
d_gene: .
abundance: many
v_gene: TRBV4-2
CDR3nt: TGTGCCAGCAGCCAAGCTGCCCCCTTCGGGAAGGCTGGGGCCAACGTCCTGACTTTC
CDR3aa: CASSQAAPFGKAGANVLTF

j_gene: TRBJ1-1
d_gene: .
abundance: few
v_gene: TRBV15
CDR3nt: TGTGCCACCAGTGGCGGTCCTGAAGCTTTCTTT
CDR3aa: CATSGGPEAFF

j_gene: TRBJ1-1
d_gene: .
abundance: .
v_gene: TRBV7-2
CDR3nt: TGTGCCAGCAGCTTAGTGGAGGGCGTGAACACTGAAGCTTTCTTT
CDR3aa: CASSLVEGVNTEAFF

j_gene: TRBJ2-7
d_gene: .
abundance: many
v_gene: TRBV12-3/TRBV12-4
CDR3nt: TGTGCCAGCAGTTTTCAGGGGTCGGCCGACTACTTC
CDR3aa: CASSFQGSADYF

j_gene: TRBJ1-3
d_gene: .
abundance: .
v_gene: TRBV11-2
CDR3nt: TGTGCCAGCAGTTCAAGGAGCTCTGGAAACACCATATATTTT
CDR3aa: CASSSRSSGNTIYF

j_gene: TRBJ2-7
d_gene: TRBD2
abundance: many
v_gene: TRBV20-1
CDR3nt: TGCAGTGCTAGAGATGGCGCTAGCGGAAGAGTCGAGCAGTACTTC
CDR3aa: CSARDGASGRVEQYF

j_gene: TRBJ1-1
d_gene: .
abundance: few
v_gene: TRBV11-2
CDR3nt: TGTGCCAGCAGCCGGGGAGAGGCGGCTGAAGCTTTCTTT
CDR3aa: CASSRGEAAEAFF

j_gene: TRBJ2-6
d_gene: TRBD1
abundance: many
v_gene: TRBV12-3/TRBV12-4
CDR3nt: TGTGCCAGCACCTCCCGGCACAGGGGGCTTCTTGCTGGGGCCAACGTCCTGACTTTC
CDR3aa: CASTSRHRGLLAGANVLTF

j_gene: TRBJ2-3
d_gene: .
abundance: many
v_gene: TRBV2
CDR3nt: TGTGCCAGCAGTGGGGGCGCGGGGGCCACAGATACGCAGTATTTT
CDR3aa: CASSGGAGATDTQYF

j_gene: TRBJ1-1
d_gene: TRBD1
abundance: .
v_gene: TRBV27
CDR3nt: TGTGCCAGCAGTTACAGGGGCGTCAACACTGAAGCTTTCTTT
CDR3aa: CASSYRGVNTEAFF

j_gene: TRBJ2-1
d_gene: TRBD2
abundance: once
v_gene: TRBV9
CDR3nt: TGTGCCAGCAGCGGCCCCCAGCGGGACTCCTACAATGAGCAGTTCTTC
CDR3aa: CASSGPQRDSYNEQFF

j_gene: TRBJ2-6
d_gene: .
abundance: many
v_gene: TRBV29-1
CDR3nt: TGCAGCGTGGAGACAGTCTCTGGGGCCAACGTCCTGACTTTC
CDR3aa: CSVETVSGANVLTF

j_gene: TRBJ2-1
d_gene: TRBD2
abundance: few
v_gene: TRBV6-2/TRBV6-3
CDR3nt: TGTGCCAGCAGTCCGCTACTAGCGTTAGGGAGCAATGAGCAGTTCTTC
CDR3aa: CASSPLLALGSNEQFF

j_gene: TRBJ1-1
d_gene: TRBD1
abundance: .
v_gene: TRBV5-6
CDR3nt: TGTGCCAGCAGCTCGGACAGGAGGGATGAAGCTTTCTTT
CDR3aa: CASSSDRRDEAFF

j_gene: TRBJ1-5
d_gene: TRBD1
abundance: .
v_gene: TRBV13
CDR3nt: TGTGCCAGCAGCTTAAGGGGGCCGGGTCAGCCCCAGCATTTT
CDR3aa: CASSLRGPGQPQHF

j_gene: TRBJ2-1
d_gene: TRBD2
abundance: .
v_gene: TRBV25-1
CDR3nt: TGTGCCAGCAGTGACCCCTCGGGACTAGCGGGGGGGCTTGAGCAGTTCTTC
CDR3aa: CASSDPSGLAGGLEQFF